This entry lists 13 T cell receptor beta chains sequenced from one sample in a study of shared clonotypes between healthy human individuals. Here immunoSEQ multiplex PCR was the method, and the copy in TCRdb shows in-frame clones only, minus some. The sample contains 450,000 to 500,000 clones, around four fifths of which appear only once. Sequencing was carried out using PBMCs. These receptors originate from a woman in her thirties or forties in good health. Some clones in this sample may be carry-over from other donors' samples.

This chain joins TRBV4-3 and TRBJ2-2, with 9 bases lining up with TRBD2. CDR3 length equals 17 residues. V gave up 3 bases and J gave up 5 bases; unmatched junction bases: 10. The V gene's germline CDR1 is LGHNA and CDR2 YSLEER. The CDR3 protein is CASSQGIAGDWTGELFF. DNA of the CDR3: TGCGCCAGCAGCCAGGGAATAGCGGGAGACTGGACCGGGGAGCTGTTTTTT.

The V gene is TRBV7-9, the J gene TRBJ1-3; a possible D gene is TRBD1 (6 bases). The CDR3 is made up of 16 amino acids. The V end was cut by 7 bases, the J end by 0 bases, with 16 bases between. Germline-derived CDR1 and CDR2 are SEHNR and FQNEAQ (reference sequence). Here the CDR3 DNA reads TGTGCCAGCACCACACAGACAGGACCCTCTGGAAACACCATATATTTT. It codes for CASTTQTGPSGNTIYF. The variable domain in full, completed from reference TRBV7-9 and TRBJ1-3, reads DTGVSQNPRHKITKRGQNVTFRCDPISEHNRLYWYRQTLGQGPEFLTYFQNEAQLEKSRLLSDRFSAERPKGSFSTLEIQRTEQGDSAMYLCASTTQTGPSGNTIYFGEGSWLTVV.

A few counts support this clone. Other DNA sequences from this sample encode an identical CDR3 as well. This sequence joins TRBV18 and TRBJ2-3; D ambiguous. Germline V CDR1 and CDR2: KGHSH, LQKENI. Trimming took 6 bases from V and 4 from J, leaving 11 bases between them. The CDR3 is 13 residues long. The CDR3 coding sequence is TGTGCCAGCTCCCCCGCGAAAGCAGATACGCAGTATTTT. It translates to CASSPAKADTQYF. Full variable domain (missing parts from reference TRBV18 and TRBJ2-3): NAGVMQNPRHLVRRRGQEARLRCSPMKGHSHVYWYRQLPEEGLKFMVYLQKENIIDESGMPKERFSAEFPKEGPSILRIQQVVRGDSAAYFCASSPAKADTQYFGPGTRLTVL.

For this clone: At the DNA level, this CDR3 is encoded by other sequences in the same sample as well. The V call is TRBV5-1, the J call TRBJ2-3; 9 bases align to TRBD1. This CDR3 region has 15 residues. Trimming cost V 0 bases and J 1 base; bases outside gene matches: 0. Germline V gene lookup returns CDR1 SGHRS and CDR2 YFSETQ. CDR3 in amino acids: CASSLGTGGTDTQYF. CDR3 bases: TGCGCCAGCAGCTTGGGGACAGGGGGCACAGATACGCAGTATTTT.

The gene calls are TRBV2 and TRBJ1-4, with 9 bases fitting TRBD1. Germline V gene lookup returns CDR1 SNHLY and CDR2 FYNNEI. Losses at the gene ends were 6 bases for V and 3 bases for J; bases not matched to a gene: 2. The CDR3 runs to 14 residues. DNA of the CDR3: TGTGCCAGCAGACAGGGGGCCTCTAATGAAAAACTGTTTTTT. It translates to CASRQGASNEKLFF.

CDR3 coding DNA: TGTGCCAGCAGGACAGGGGGCACCGGGGAGCTGTTTTTT. Encoded protein: CASRTGGTGELFF. V usage is TRBV27 and J usage is TRBJ2-2, with 9 bases that match TRBD1. CDR1 MNHEY and CDR2 SMNVEV come from the germline V gene (reference sequence). The CDR3 extends over 13 amino acids. Trimming cost V 6 bases and J 4 bases; bases outside gene matches: 0.

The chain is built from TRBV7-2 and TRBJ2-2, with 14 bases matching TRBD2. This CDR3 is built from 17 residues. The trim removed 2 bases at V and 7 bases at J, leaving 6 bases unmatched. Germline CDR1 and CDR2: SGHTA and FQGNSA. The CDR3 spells CASSLTTSGRADGELFF. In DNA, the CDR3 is TGTGCCAGCAGCTTAACGACTAGCGGGAGGGCCGACGGGGAGCTGTTTTTT.

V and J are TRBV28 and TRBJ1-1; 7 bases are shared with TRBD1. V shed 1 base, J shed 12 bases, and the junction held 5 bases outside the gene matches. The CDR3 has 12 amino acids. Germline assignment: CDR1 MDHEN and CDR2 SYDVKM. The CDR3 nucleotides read TGTGCCAGCAGTTTATTTCGACAGGGACCTTTCTTT. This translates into CASSLFRQGPFF.

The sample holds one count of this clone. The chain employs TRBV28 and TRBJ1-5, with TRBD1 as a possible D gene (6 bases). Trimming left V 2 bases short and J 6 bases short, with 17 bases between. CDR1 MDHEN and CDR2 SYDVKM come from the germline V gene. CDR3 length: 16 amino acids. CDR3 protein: CASSLLAKGGAQPQHF. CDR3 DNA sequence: TGTGCCAGCAGTTTACTTGCCAAAGGGGGGGCTCAGCCCCAGCATTTT.

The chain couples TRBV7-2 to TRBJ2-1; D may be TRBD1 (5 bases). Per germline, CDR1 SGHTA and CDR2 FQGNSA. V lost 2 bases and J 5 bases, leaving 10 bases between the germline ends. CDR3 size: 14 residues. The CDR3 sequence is CASSLQGSHNEQFF. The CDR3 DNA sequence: TGTGCCAGCAGCTTACAGGGTTCCCACAATGAGCAGTTCTTC. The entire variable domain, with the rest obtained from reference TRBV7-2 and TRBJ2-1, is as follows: GAGVSQSPSNKVTEKGKDVELRCDPISGHTALYWYRQSLGQGLEFLIYFQGNSAPDKSGLPSDRFSAERTGGSVSTLTIQRTQQEDSAVYLCASSLQGSHNEQFFGPGTRLTVL.

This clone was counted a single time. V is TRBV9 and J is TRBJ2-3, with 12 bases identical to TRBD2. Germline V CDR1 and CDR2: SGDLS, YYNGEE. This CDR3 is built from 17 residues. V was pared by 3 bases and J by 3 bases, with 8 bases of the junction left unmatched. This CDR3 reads CASSARLAGDRTDTQYF. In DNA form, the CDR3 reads TGTGCCAGCAGCGCAAGACTAGCGGGAGACCGTACAGATACGCAGTATTTT. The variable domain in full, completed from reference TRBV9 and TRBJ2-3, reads DSGVTQTPKHLITATGQRVTLRCSPRSGDLSVYWYQQSLDQGLQFLIQYYNGEERAKGNILERFSAQQFPDLHSELNLSSLELGDSALYFCASSARLAGDRTDTQYFGPGTRLTVL.

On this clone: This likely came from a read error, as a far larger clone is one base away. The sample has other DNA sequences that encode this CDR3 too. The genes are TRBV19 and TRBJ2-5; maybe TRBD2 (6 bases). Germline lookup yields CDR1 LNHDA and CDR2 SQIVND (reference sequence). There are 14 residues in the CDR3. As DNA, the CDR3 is TGTGCTAGTAGTAATCCGGGAGTAGGGGAGACCCAGTACTTC. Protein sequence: CASSNPGVGETQYF. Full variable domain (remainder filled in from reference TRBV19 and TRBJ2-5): DGGITQSPKYLFRKEGQNVTLSCEQNLNHDAMYWYRQDPGQGLRLIYYSQIVNDFQKGDIAEGYSVSREKKESFPLTVTSAQKNPTAFYLCASSNPGVGETQYFGPGTRLLVL.

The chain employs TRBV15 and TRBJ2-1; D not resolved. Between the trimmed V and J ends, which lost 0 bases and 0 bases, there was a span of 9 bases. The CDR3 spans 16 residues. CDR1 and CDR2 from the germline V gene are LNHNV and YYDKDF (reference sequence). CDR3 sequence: CATSRDLAISYNEQFF. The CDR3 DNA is TGTGCCACCAGCAGAGATCTTGCCATCTCCTACAATGAGCAGTTCTTC.